The 9 T cell receptor beta chains presented below share a single source sample, sequenced in a study of blood T cells in healthy people across ages. Through a sample-barcoded 5' primer and a J-beta primer mix, a second PCR was run for about 6 to 12 cycles. MiXCR, applied by TCRdb to the 5' RACE reads, yields one record per CDR3 protein. Of 800,000 to 950,000 distinct CDR3 sequences listed, about 44% are singletons. Sequenced material: blood. These receptors were taken from a young man in good health.

Remarks on this clonotype: A much larger clone differs from this one at a single base, so this may be a read error. The chain couples TRBV5-6 to TRBJ2-3, with D unresolved. The CDR3 sequence is 12 residues long. V was shortened by 8 bases and J by 3 bases, with 10 bases between the two germline ends. CDR1 and CDR2 (germline): SGHDT, YYEEEE. This CDR3 is CARATPTDTQYF. CDR3 sequence (DNA): TGTGCCAGGGCCACTCCGACAGATACGCAGTATTTT.

The CDR3 coding sequence is TGTGCCAGCAGCCAAGAGCTTATGGGGGACCGTATGAACGAGCAGTACTTC. Amino acids: CASSQELMGDRMNEQYF. V is TRBV3-1 and J is TRBJ2-4; the D gene could be TRBD1 or TRBD2 (5 bases each). The DNA end is a closer match to TRBJ2-7, so the J assignment may be wrong. This CDR3 comprises 17 residues. Germline values: CDR1 LGHDT, CDR2 YNNKEL (reference sequence).

This clonotype was found a few times. The chain carries TRBV27 and TRBJ2-3; 9 nucleotides match TRBD1. The CDR3 runs 15 residues. With V trimmed by 4 bases and J by 4 bases, 6 bases remained unmatched. Looked up from germline, CDR1 is MNHEY and CDR2 is SMNVEV (reference sequence). The CDR3 protein is CASSSGDRAADTQYF. The CDR3 bases are TGTGCCAGCAGTTCCGGGGACAGGGCGGCAGATACGCAGTATTTT.

This clonotype was detected once. This sequence joins TRBV4-1 and TRBJ1-1; D remains ambiguous. This CDR3 contains 19 residues. Trimming stripped 1 base from V and 4 bases from J, with 25 bases between. Germline CDR1 MGHRA, CDR2 YSYEKL. The CDR3 nucleotides are TGCGCCAGCAGCCAAGGGTATTTCTCGGGTGGCACGTTGGCCACTGAAGCTTTCTTT. This translates into CASSQGYFSGGTLATEAFF.

This sequence joins TRBV6-1 and TRBJ1-1; D remains unclear. Trimming stripped 2 bases from V and 8 bases from J, with 12 bases between. This CDR3 is built from 13 residues. Germline V lookup: CDR1 MNHNS, CDR2 SASEGT. CDR3 residues: CASSERIFGEAFF. DNA for the CDR3: TGTGCCAGCAGTGAAAGGATCTTCGGCGAAGCTTTCTTT.

The chain employs TRBV6-6 and TRBJ2-7, with 10 bases aligning to TRBD1. Germline-derived CDR1 and CDR2 are MNHNY and SVGAGI (reference sequence). This CDR3 contains 15 residues. The J segment lost 4 bases and the V segment lost 6 bases, leaving 9 bases of the junction unmatched. The DNA for the CDR3 is TGTGCCAGCAGGGATTCGACAGGGGGCCCTTACGAGCAGTACTTC. Protein sequence: CASRDSTGGPYEQYF.

The sample holds a few counts of this clonotype. The V and J genes are TRBV4-1 and TRBJ2-3, with 9 bases identical to TRBD1. Looked up from germline, CDR1 is MGHRA and CDR2 is YSYEKL. The CDR3 totals 16 residues. Trimming at V came to 5 bases and at J to 2 bases, leaving 8 bases not matched to a gene. The CDR3 here is CASSAPDRGTTDTQYF. CDR3 in DNA: TGCGCCAGCAGCGCCCCGGACAGGGGAACCACAGATACGCAGTATTTT.

To note about this clonotype: A read error may produce the germline difference seen at one junction end. The V and J genes are TRBV4-2 and TRBJ2-7; 10 bases line up with TRBD2. The CDR3 consists of 15 residues. Germline V gene sequence: CDR1 LGHNA, CDR2 YNFKEQ. This chain's CDR3 is CASSQEQLAGYEQYF. As DNA, the CDR3 is TGTGCCAGCAGTCAAGAACAACTAGCGGGGTACGAGCAGTACTTC.

This chain joins TRBV12-3 or TRBV12-4 and TRBJ2-1, with D maybe TRBD1 (6 bases). This CDR3 has 14 amino acids. Trimming left V 6 bases short and J 7 bases short, with 16 bases between. DNA of the CDR3: TGTGCCAGCAGCCAATCAGGGGTTACAAATGAGCAGTTCTTC. Its translation is CASSQSGVTNEQFF.